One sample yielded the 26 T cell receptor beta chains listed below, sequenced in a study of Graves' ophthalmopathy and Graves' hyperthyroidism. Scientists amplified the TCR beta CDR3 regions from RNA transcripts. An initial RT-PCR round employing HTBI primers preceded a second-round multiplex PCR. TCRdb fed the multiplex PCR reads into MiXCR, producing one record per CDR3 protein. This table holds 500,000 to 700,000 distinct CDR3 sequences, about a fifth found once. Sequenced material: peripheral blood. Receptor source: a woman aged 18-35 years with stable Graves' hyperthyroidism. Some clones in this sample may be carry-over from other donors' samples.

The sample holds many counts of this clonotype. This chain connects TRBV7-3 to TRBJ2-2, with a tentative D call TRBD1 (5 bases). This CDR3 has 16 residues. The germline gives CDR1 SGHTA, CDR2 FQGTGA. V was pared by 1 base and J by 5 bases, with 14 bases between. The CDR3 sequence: CASSLMPTAVTGELFF. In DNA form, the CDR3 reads TGTGCCAGCAGCTTAATGCCGACAGCTGTTACCGGGGAGCTGTTTTTT.

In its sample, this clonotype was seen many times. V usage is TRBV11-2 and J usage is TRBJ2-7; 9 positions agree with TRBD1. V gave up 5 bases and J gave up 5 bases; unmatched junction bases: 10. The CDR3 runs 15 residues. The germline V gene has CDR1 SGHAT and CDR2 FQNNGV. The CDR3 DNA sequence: TGTGCCAGCAGCCCACGGACAGGGGAAATCCACGAGCAGTACTTC. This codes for CASSPRTGEIHEQYF.

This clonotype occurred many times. This chain's CDR3 is CASSKHLGRRGLDLSQHF. CDR3 nucleotide sequence: TGTGCCAGCAGTAAGCACCTTGGGCGCAGGGGACTCGACTTGTCCCAGCATTTT. V usage is TRBV28 and J usage is TRBJ1-5; a possible D gene is TRBD1 (6 bases). V lost 5 bases and J lost 11, with 31 bases in between. Germline V gene sequence: CDR1 MDHEN, CDR2 SYDVKM. The CDR3 consists of 18 residues. The full variable domain, its missing parts supplied by reference TRBV28 and TRBJ1-5, is DVKVTQSSRYLVKRTGEKVFLECVQDMDHENMFWYRQDPGLGLRLIYFSYDVKMKEKGDIPEGYSVSREKKERFSLILESASTNQTSMYLCASSKHLGRRGLDLSQHFGDGTRLSIL.

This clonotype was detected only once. CDR3 bases: TGTGCCAGCTGGACGGGTTTGAACACTGAAGCTTTCTTT. The encoded protein is CASWTGLNTEAFF. The chain is built from TRBV12-3 or TRBV12-4 and TRBJ1-1, with D unclear. The germline V and J ends were trimmed by 8 bases and 0 bases, with 10 bases remaining between them. The CDR3 sequence is 13 residues long.

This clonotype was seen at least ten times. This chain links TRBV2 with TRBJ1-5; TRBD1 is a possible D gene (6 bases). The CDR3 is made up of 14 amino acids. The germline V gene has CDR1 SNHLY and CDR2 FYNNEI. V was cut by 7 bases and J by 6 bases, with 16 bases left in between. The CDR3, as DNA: TGTGCCAGCAAGGGCAGTCGAGGGGGTCAGCCCCAGCATTTT. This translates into CASKGSRGGQPQHF.

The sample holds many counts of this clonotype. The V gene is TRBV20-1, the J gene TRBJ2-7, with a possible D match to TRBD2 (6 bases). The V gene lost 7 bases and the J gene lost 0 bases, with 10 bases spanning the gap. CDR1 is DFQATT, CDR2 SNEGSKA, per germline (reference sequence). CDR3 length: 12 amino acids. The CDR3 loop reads CSERGDSYEQYF. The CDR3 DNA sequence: TGCAGTGAACGCGGGGACTCCTACGAGCAGTACTTC.

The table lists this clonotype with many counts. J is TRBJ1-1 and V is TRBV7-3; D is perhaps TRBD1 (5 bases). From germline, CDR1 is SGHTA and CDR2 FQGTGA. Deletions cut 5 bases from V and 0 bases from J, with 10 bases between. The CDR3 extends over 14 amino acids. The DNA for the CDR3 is TGTGCCAGCAGCCAGGGTGGAATGAACACTGAAGCTTTCTTT. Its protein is CASSQGGMNTEAFF.

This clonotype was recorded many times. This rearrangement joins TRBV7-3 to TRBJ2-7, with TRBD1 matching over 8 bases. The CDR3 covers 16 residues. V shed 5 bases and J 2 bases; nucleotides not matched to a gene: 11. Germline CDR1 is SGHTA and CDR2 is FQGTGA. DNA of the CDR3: TGTGCCAGCAGCCCCCCGGGACAGGATAAAACCTACGAGCAGTACTTC. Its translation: CASSPPGQDKTYEQYF.

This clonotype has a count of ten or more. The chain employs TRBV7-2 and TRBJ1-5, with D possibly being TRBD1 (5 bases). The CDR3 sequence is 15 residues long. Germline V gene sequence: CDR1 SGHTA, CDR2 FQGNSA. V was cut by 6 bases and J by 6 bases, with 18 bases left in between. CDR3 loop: CASSSTGTEGQPQHF. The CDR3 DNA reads TGTGCCAGCAGTTCCACCGGGACCGAGGGTCAGCCCCAGCATTTT.

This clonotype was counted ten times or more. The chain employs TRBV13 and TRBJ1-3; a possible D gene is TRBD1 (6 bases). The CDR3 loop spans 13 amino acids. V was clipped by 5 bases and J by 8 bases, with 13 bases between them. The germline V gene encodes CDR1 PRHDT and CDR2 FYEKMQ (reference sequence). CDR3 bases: TGTGCCAGCAGCCGGGACAAACGCGACACCATATATTTT. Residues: CASSRDKRDTIYF.

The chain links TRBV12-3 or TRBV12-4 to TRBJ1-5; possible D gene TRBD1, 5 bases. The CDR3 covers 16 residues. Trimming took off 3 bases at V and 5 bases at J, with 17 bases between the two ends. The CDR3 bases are TGTGCCAGCAGTTTGCGGGGGTTGGCGCTGGATCAGCCCCAGCATTTT. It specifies CASSLRGLALDQPQHF.

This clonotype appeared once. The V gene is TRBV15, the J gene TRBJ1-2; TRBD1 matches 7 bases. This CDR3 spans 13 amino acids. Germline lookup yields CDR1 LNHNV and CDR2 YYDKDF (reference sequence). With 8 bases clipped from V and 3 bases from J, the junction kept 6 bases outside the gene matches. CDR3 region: CATSGQEDYGYTF. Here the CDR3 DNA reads TGTGCCACCTCCGGACAGGAAGACTATGGCTACACCTTC.

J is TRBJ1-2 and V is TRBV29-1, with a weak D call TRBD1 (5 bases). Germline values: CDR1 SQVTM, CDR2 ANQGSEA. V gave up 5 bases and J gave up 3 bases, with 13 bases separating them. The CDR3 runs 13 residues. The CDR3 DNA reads TGCAGCGTTCGCGGGGGTCGGGACTATGGCTACACCTTC. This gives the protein CSVRGGRDYGYTF.

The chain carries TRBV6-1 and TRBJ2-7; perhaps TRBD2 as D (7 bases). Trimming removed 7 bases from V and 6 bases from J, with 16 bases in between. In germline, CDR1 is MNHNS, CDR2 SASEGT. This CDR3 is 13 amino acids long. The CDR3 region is CASTESGGLEQYF. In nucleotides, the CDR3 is TGTGCCAGCACCGAATCCGGGGGGCTCGAGCAGTACTTC.

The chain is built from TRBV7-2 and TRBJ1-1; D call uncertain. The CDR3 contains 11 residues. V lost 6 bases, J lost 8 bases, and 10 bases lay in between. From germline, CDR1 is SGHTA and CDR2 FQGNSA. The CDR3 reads CASSREVEAFF. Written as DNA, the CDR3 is TGTGCCAGCAGTAGGGAGGTCGAAGCTTTCTTT.

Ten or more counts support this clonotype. The CDR3 DNA follows: TGTGCCAGCGGAACAGGGGCCTACGAGCAGTACTTC. As protein: CASGTGAYEQYF. The rearrangement joins TRBV6-6 to TRBJ2-7, with 7 positions matching TRBD1. The trim removed 8 bases at V and 2 bases at J, leaving 3 bases unmatched. This CDR3 is 12 amino acids long. Germline V CDR1 and CDR2: MNHNY, SVGAGI (reference sequence).

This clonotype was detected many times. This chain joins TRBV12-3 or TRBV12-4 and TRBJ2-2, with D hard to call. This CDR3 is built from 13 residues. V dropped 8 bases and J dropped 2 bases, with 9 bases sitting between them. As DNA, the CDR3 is TGTGCCAGCCCACAGAGTAACACCGGGGAGCTGTTTTTT. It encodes CASPQSNTGELFF.

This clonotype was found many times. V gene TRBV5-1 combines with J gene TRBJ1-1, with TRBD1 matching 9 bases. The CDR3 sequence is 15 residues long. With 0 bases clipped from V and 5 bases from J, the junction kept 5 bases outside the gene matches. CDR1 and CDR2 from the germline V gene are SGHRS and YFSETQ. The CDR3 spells CASSLGQGEWTEAFF. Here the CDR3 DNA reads TGCGCCAGCAGCTTGGGACAGGGGGAATGGACTGAAGCTTTCTTT.

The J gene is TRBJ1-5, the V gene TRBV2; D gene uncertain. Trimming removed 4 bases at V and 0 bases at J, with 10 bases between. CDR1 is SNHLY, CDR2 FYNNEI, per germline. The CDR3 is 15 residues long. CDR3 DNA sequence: TGTGCCAGCAGTGCCGGACCCAATAGCAATCAGCCCCAGCATTTT. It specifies CASSAGPNSNQPQHF.

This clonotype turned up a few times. This CDR3 reads CASTGQPTGELFF. CDR3 coding DNA: TGTGCCAGCACAGGTCAGCCGACCGGGGAGCTGTTTTTT. The rearrangement joins TRBV2 to TRBJ2-2; D call uncertain. Trimming took off 7 bases at V and 5 bases at J, with 11 bases between the two ends. CDR1 is SNHLY and CDR2 is FYNNEI in the germline V gene. The CDR3 runs to 13 residues.

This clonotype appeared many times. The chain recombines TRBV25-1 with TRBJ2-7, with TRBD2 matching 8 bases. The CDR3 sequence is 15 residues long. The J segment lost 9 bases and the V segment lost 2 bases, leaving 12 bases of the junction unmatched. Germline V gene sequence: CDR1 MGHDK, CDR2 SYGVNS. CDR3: CASSEVSSGYRSQYF. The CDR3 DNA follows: TGTGCCAGCAGTGAAGTGTCTAGCGGGTATCGTTCGCAGTACTTC.

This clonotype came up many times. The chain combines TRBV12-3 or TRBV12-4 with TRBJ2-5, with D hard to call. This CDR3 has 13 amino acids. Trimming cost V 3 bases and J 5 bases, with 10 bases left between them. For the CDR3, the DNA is TGTGCCAGCAGTTTGTCCCTTCGGGAGACCCAGTACTTC. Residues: CASSLSLRETQYF.

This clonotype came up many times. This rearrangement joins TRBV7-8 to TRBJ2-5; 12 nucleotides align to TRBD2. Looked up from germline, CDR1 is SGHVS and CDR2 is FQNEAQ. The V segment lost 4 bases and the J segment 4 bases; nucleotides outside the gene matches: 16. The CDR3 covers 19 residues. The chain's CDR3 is CASSSPAGTSGHRGETQYF. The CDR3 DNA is TGTGCCAGCAGCTCGCCCGCCGGGACTAGCGGGCACAGGGGAGAGACCCAGTACTTC.

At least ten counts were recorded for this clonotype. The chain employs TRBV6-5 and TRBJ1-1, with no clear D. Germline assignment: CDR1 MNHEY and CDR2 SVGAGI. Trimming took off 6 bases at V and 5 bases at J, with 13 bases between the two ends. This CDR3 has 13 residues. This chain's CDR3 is CASRSTKITEAFF. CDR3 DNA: TGTGCCAGCAGGAGTACGAAGATAACTGAAGCTTTCTTT.

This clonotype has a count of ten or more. This chain's CDR3 is CASNLDRERAYANTGELFF. The CDR3 nucleotides are TGTGCCAGCAACCTCGACAGGGAACGGGCTTACGCGAACACCGGGGAGCTGTTTTTT. The V and J genes are TRBV28 and TRBJ2-2; 7 positions match TRBD1. Germline values: CDR1 MDHEN, CDR2 SYDVKM. The V segment lost 7 bases and the J segment 0 bases; nucleotides outside the gene matches: 17. The CDR3 extends over 19 amino acids.

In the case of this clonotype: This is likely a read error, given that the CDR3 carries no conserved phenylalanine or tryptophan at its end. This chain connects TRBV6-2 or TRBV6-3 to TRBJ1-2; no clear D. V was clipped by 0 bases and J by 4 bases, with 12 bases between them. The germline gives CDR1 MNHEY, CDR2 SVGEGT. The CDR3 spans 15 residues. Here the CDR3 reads CASSYSVGSFYGYTV. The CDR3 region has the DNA TGTGCCAGCAGTTACTCGGTCGGCAGCTTCTATGGCTACACCGTC.